This T cell receptor (beta chain) comes out of a study of cytomegalovirus exposure and HLA in healthy donors. At the level of the study: The Caucasian-associated ancestry cluster contained 81% of the approximately 410 genotyped donors.

For this clone: The antigen is undetermined.

The PCR made use of 60 Vbeta and 13 Jbeta primers. The assay was immunoSEQ multiplex PCR, and TCRdb's table has in-frame clones only and misses some. Of over 150,000 clones detected, around 72% appear once; the ten largest clones hold under 1.5%. Study outcomes and limitations: In all likelihood, a cluster of highly shared sequence variants was a sequencing artifact. It was 150 to 200 TCR beta chains that were listed as cytomegalovirus-associated. Presence/absence analyses supposed approximately even sequencing depth among donors.

This CDR3 spans 18 amino acids. V was pared by 2 bases and J by 5 bases, with 16 bases of the junction left unmatched. Germline V gene data show CDR1 as SGHTA and CDR2 as FQGNSA. The V and J genes are TRBV7-2 and TRBJ2-5; TRBD2 aligns across 8 bases. Input material: PBMCs. The receptor was derived from a man younger than 30 in good health and CMV-seronegative. CDR3 loop: CASSLWYPRGGRLETQYF. The CDR3 DNA follows: TGTGCCAGCAGCTTATGGTACCCGAGGGGCGGGAGGTTGGAGACCCAGTACTTC.